These T cell receptor beta chains were read from a single sample in a study of blood T cell repertoires in COVID-19. TCRdb's copy holds only in-frame clones and misses some; the assay was immunoSEQ multiplex PCR. The sample carries about 260,000 clones, 85% to 90% recorded once. Input material: peripheral blood. These receptors were obtained from a young man with active or convalescent COVID-19. Both conserved end residues are trimmed from each CDR3. Clone size is stated in some rows and not others, as once, few, many or a class when expanded.

clone size,J gene,V gene,CDR3 protein
once,TRBJ2-3,TRBV19,ASTRGGTSGGTDTQY
NA,TRBJ1-3,TRBV3-1/TRBV3-2,ASSHRGAGGNTIY
NA,TRBJ2-7,TRBV12-3/TRBV12-4,ASSLSQGPEQY
NA,TRBJ2-7,TRBV5-4,ASSLGRDRGFHEQY
NA,TRBJ2-2,TRBV15,ATSRETVLVGNTGELF
few,TRBJ2-3,TRBV9,ASSVRPAGDADTQY
NA,TRBJ2-2,TRBV6-6,ASNDRGSGELF
NA,TRBJ2-5,TRBV7-9,ASGGTGETQY
NA,TRBJ2-5,TRBV7-3,ASSPGTSPLETQY
NA,TRBJ1-5,TRBV19,ASSIGGLGQGGQPQH
NA,TRBJ2-1,TRBV5-4,ASSSLAGGPDEQF
NA,TRBJ2-2,TRBV9,ASRAGATNTGELF
NA,TRBJ2-7,TRBV4-1,ASSQRTHYEQY
NA,TRBJ2-2,TRBV30,ACSTRTSGSVTGELF
NA,TRBJ2-2,TRBV25-1,ASSEGQGRGDGTGELF
NA,TRBJ2-3,TRBV28,ASSLSGTDTQY
NA,TRBJ1-5,TRBV19,ASSITGGNQPQH
NA,TRBJ1-5,TRBV7-6,ASSLDTSNQPQH
once,TRBJ2-2,TRBV7-9,ASINRGGTTGELF
NA,TRBJ1-2,TRBV9,ASSAHRDNYGYT
few,TRBJ2-7,TRBV7-3,ASSLTVGAEQY
NA,TRBJ2-5,TRBV11-3,ASSTRQGSGETQY
NA,TRBJ2-1,TRBV28,ASSLPQGGSYNEQF
NA,TRBJ2-5,TRBV11-2,ASSLLGSETQY
NA,TRBJ1-5,TRBV7-9,ASSFEWNQPQH
NA,TRBJ2-1,TRBV19,ASSMTDYNEQF
NA,TRBJ2-1,TRBV9,ASSVDGLSYNEQF
NA,TRBJ2-7,TRBV7-8,ASKRGGGTYEQY
NA,TRBJ2-7,TRBV19,ASSIRTASYEQY
NA,TRBJ2-5,TRBV30,AWSVQGLETQY
once,TRBJ2-1,TRBV7-9,ASSWFQGESEQF
NA,TRBJ2-3,TRBV12-5,ASLSSGRHTQY
NA,TRBJ2-3,TRBV4-1,ASSPGPKDTQY
NA,TRBJ2-3,TRBV19,ATLQGDTQY
once,TRBJ1-5,TRBV6-5,ASTVNYSNQPQH
NA,TRBJ1-3,TRBV3-1/TRBV3-2,ASSQQQGSGNTIY
NA,TRBJ1-5,TRBV6-5,ASSQVDQPQH
NA,TRBJ1-1,TRBV27,ASSDRGLTEAF
NA,TRBJ2-5,TRBV18,ASSPLPQETQY
NA,TRBJ2-4,TRBV6-5,ASSYSRGEIQY